This T cell receptor beta chain derives from a study of T-cell memory formation after mild COVID-19. The study, taken as a whole, reports: CD4+ contracting clones were mainly CM and EM; CD8+ ones, EMRA. Prior to infection, memory already included some responding clones, suggesting cross-reactive memory joined.

Trimming took 3 bases from V and 3 from J, leaving 11 bases between them. Germline V gene data show CDR1 as MDHEN and CDR2 as SYDVKM. The CDR3 is 14 amino acids. Notes on this clonotype: Its antigen is not known.

TCRdb itself ran the 5' RACE reads through MiXCR, one entry per CDR3 protein. Of 350,000 to 550,000 distinct CDR3 sequences in the sample, around 17% were seen once. Sequencing was carried out using PBMCs or a T cell subset sorted from them (not recorded which). The clonotype comes from a man aged 18 to 29 who had mild COVID-19 (a few samples of this study predate the infection). Cell type and time point are not known. J is TRBJ1-2 and V is TRBV28; tentative D call: TRBD1 (6 bases). CDR3 loop: CASSFMGGYYGYTF. DNA for the CDR3: TGTGCCAGCAGTTTTATGGGGGGCTACTATGGCTACACCTTC.